Following are 13 T cell receptor beta chains from one sample sequenced in a study of siplizumab effects on memory and regulatory T cells. The method was immunoSEQ multiplex PCR; TCRdb's version includes in-frame clones alone and lacks a portion of them. The sample yields more than 90,000 clones, about nine tenths seen once. The sample consisted of non-Treg CD4+ T cells sorted from blood. The receptors were sampled from a human donor in good health.

This chain uses TRBV4-1 with TRBJ2-7; D is possibly TRBD1 (5 bases). CDR1 and CDR2 from the germline V gene are MGHRA and YSYEKL. CDR3 length equals 13 residues. V lost 1 base and J 6 bases, leaving 10 bases between the germline ends. CDR3 nucleotide sequence: TGCGCCAGCAGCCAAGTACAGGTACCCGAGCAGTACTTC. Translating gives CASSQVQVPEQYF.

In this sample, this clone turned up once. J is TRBJ2-6 and V is TRBV10-3; D remains unclear. V lost 1 base and J 2 bases, leaving 6 bases between the germline ends. Looked up from germline, CDR1 is ENHRY and CDR2 is SYGVKD. This CDR3 has 15 amino acids. CDR3 nucleotide sequence: TGTGCCATCAGTGAGTTGGGTACTGGGGCCAACGTCCTGACTTTC. This codes for CAISELGTGANVLTF.

CDR3 protein: CASSELGGSGEQFF. CDR3 bases: TGTGCCAGCAGTGAACTGGGGGGCTCAGGTGAGCAGTTCTTC. The gene calls are TRBV6-1 and TRBJ2-1, with D possibly called TRBD1 or TRBD2 (6 bases each). The germline V gene encodes CDR1 MNHNS and CDR2 SASEGT. Deletions cut 2 bases from V and 9 bases from J, with 14 bases between. The CDR3 runs to 14 residues.

The chain couples TRBV25-1 to TRBJ1-5; the D gene is possibly TRBD1 (6 bases). CDR1 is MGHDK and CDR2 is SYGVNS in the germline V gene. Between the trimmed V and J ends, which lost 6 bases and 1 base, there was a span of 10 bases. There are 14 residues in the CDR3. Here the CDR3 reads CASSQGLSNQPQHF. CDR3 DNA sequence: TGTGCCAGCAGCCAGGGGCTCAGCAATCAGCCCCAGCATTTT.

The rearrangement links TRBV19 to TRBJ1-2, with D tentatively TRBD1 (6 bases). Germline CDR1 and CDR2: LNHDA and SQIVND (reference sequence). The CDR3 loop spans 13 amino acids. V was clipped by 4 bases and J by 8 bases, with 14 bases between them. DNA of the CDR3: TGTGCCAGTAGTAGTGCTCAGGGGTCCGGCTACACCTTC. Its protein is CASSSAQGSGYTF. Combining the CDR3 with reference TRBV19 and TRBJ1-2 gives the whole variable domain DGGITQSPKYLFRKEGQNVTLSCEQNLNHDAMYWYRQDPGQGLRLIYYSQIVNDFQKGDIAEGYSVSREKKESFPLTVTSAQKNPTAFYLCASSSAQGSGYTFGSGTRLTVV.

This chain links TRBV19 with TRBJ1-4; D remains ambiguous. Germline CDR1 reads LNHDA; CDR2 reads SQIVND (reference sequence). This CDR3 has 14 residues. V was pared by 1 base and J by 8 bases, with 11 bases between. CDR3 region: CASSIVPFGEKLFF. The CDR3 DNA sequence: TGTGCCAGTAGTATAGTACCCTTTGGCGAAAAACTGTTTTTT.

This clone was seen once. The rearrangement uses TRBV29-1 and TRBJ1-5; no firm D call. Deletions cut 4 bases from V and 7 bases from J, with 8 bases between. From germline, CDR1 is SQVTM and CDR2 ANQGSEA. The CDR3 spans 11 residues. The CDR3 bases are TGCAGCGTTGGAGTTGACCAGCCCCAGCATTTT. Translated, it gives CSVGVDQPQHF.

Comment on this clone: The same CDR3 is also encoded by other DNA sequences in this sample. The chain links TRBV5-1 to TRBJ2-2; D uncertain. This CDR3 comprises 14 residues. V lost 0 bases and J 2 bases, leaving 5 bases between the germline ends. CDR1 and CDR2 from the germline V gene are SGHRS and YFSETQ. The CDR3 reads CASSLAANTGELFF. The CDR3 nucleotides read TGCGCCAGCAGCTTGGCAGCTAACACCGGGGAGCTGTTTTTT. The full variable domain, with the rest looked up from reference TRBV5-1 and TRBJ2-2, is KAGVTQTPRYLIKTRGQQVTLSCSPISGHRSVSWYQQTPGQGLQFLFEYFSETQRNKGNFPGRFSGRQFSNSRSEMNVSTLELGDSALYLCASSLAANTGELFFGEGSRLTVL.

The rearrangement links TRBV29-1 to TRBJ2-1, with TRBD2 identical over 7 bases. J lost 3 bases, V lost 5 bases, and 13 bases had no gene match. Germline CDR1 reads SQVTM; CDR2 reads ANQGSEA. The CDR3 runs 16 residues. The CDR3 region is CSVQHKTTSDYNEQFF. CDR3 in DNA: TGCAGCGTTCAACACAAAACCACTAGCGACTACAATGAGCAGTTCTTC.

This clone was picked up one time. This chain uses TRBV6-1 with TRBJ1-2; possibly TRBD1 for D (6 bases). Germline CDR1 and CDR2: MNHNS and SASEGT. The CDR3 spans 17 residues. V lost 4 bases and J lost 8, with 26 bases in between. The CDR3, as DNA: TGTGCCAGCAGTGCCGCCGGGACACCTTCGGGCATTTACGGCTACACCTTC. It encodes CASSAAGTPSGIYGYTF.

The chain joins TRBV30 to TRBJ2-3; no clear D gene. The germline V gene encodes CDR1 GTSNPN and CDR2 SVGIG (reference sequence). V gave up 1 base and J gave up 0 bases, with 8 bases separating them. The CDR3 is made up of 14 amino acids. The CDR3 DNA is TGTGCCTGGAGTGGATTTACTAGCACAGATACGCAGTATTTT. Translating gives CAWSGFTSTDTQYF. Using reference TRBV30 and TRBJ2-3 for the parts outside the CDR3, the full variable domain is SQTIHQWPATLVQPVGSPLSLECTVEGTSNPNLYWYRQAAGRGLQLLFYSVGIGQISSEVPQNLSASRPQDRQFILSSKKLLLSDSGFYLCAWSGFTSTDTQYFGPGTRLTVL.

This sequence joins TRBV6-1 and TRBJ1-1; weak D call: TRBD1 (5 bases). Germline values: CDR1 MNHNS, CDR2 SASEGT. Trimming left V 6 bases short and J 4 bases short, with 15 bases between. CDR3 length equals 14 residues. The CDR3 DNA reads TGTGCCAGCAGACAGCGGGGCGGAGGCACTGAAGCTTTCTTT. Protein sequence: CASRQRGGGTEAFF.

V is TRBV19 and J is TRBJ1-5; a possible D gene is TRBD1 (6 bases). In germline, CDR1 is LNHDA, CDR2 SQIVND (reference sequence). There are 14 residues in the CDR3. Trimming left V 2 bases short and J 1 base short, with 6 bases between. The CDR3 nucleotides read TGTGCCAGTAGTATACAGGGGAGCAATCAGCCCCAGCATTTT. Protein product: CASSIQGSNQPQHF.